This T cell receptor (beta chain) derives from a study of identifying expanded T cells in peripheral blood. V shed 2 bases and J shed 5 bases, with 9 bases lying between them. The length of the CDR3 is 12 residues. Per the germline V gene, CDR1 is GTSNPN and CDR2 is SVGIG (reference sequence). Repertoires were generated with immunoSEQ multiplex PCR, while TCRdb's copy carries only in-frame clones and drops some. The top ten clones hold approximately 20% of a sample with roughly 63,000 clones, about 83% of them seen once. Study results and limitations: Variance in clone template counts between approximately two-week samples significantly increased with total template count across all healthy donors. About 1.2 clones differed between technical replicates, versus approximately 16 and 20 over time.

This clone was detected a few times. Its target is not known. The TCR was taken from a person aged 18 to 70 in good health. The sample was blood. The rearrangement links TRBV30 to TRBJ1-2; perhaps TRBD1 as D (6 bases). CDR3 nucleotide sequence: TGTGCCTGGAGTCGAGGGGGTTATGGCTACACCTTC. As protein: CAWSRGGYGYTF.